Presented here are 18 T cell receptor beta chains from one specimen sequenced in a study of T cell responses to AZD1222 COVID-19 vaccine. Clones were read by immunoSEQ multiplex PCR, and TCRdb kept only the in-frame ones, dropping some. The data contain approximately 170,000 clones, 94% of them seen just once; the ten biggest clones take up 5.1%. Sample: peripheral blood, taken 28 days after the second AZD1222 dose. Receptors originate from an adult who received the AZD1222 COVID-19 vaccine.

V usage is TRBV5-8 and J usage is TRBJ2-1; TRBD2 agrees at 7 bases. The CDR3 is 16 residues long. The germline V gene has CDR1 SGHTS and CDR2 YDEGEE. V shed 6 bases and J 6 bases; nucleotides not matched to a gene: 15. Here the CDR3 DNA reads TGTGCCAGCAACCCGTGGGGGGGGAGAAGGAGCAATGAGCAGTTCTTC. Protein product: CASNPWGGRRSNEQFF.

This clone was seen a handful of times. The CDR3 DNA is TGCGCCAGCCGGGACAGGGCGGGCACAGATACGCAGTATTTT. This codes for CASRDRAGTDTQYF. This chain uses TRBV5-1 with TRBJ2-3, with 9 bases lining up with TRBD1. The CDR3 has 14 residues. The V gene end was trimmed by 7 bases and the J gene end by 1 base; junction bases not matched to a gene: 4. CDR1 and CDR2 from the germline V gene are SGHRS and YFSETQ.

V gene TRBV7-2 combines with J gene TRBJ2-2; perhaps TRBD2 as D (5 bases). V lost 3 bases to trimming and J lost 2 bases, with 7 bases between them. This CDR3 is 14 amino acids long. The germline CDR1 and CDR2 sequences are SGHTA and FQGNSA. The CDR3 reads CASSFTSNTGELFF. CDR3 in DNA: TGTGCCAGCAGCTTTACTAGTAACACCGGGGAGCTGTTTTTT.

This chain joins TRBV7-6 and TRBJ1-1; 9 nucleotides agree with TRBD1. Germline V gives CDR1 SGHVS, CDR2 FNYEAQ. The CDR3 totals 15 residues. V was clipped by 6 bases and J by 6 bases; unmatched bases: 11. For the CDR3, the DNA is TGTGCCAGCAGTCGCCAGACAGGGGGGGGGCCTGAAGCTTTCTTT. Amino acid sequence: CASSRQTGGGPEAFF.

The chain couples TRBV4-2 to TRBJ1-2; D perhaps matches TRBD1 (5 bases). V was cut by 4 bases and J by 3 bases, with 12 bases left in between. The CDR3 spans 14 residues. Looked up from germline, CDR1 is LGHNA and CDR2 is YNFKEQ. The chain's CDR3 is CASSPFQGDYGYTF. CDR3 nucleotide sequence: TGTGCCAGCAGCCCGTTCCAGGGTGACTATGGCTACACCTTC.

This clone was observed once. The DNA for the CDR3 is TGCAGTGCTAGTAGCTCTAGCCTCTTAACCACAGATACGCAGTATTTT. It encodes CSASSSSLLTTDTQYF. The chain is built from TRBV20-1 and TRBJ2-3; D is possibly TRBD2 (5 bases). The CDR3 totals 16 residues. Germline assignment: CDR1 DFQATT and CDR2 SNEGSKA (reference sequence). V was trimmed by 3 bases and J by 2 bases, leaving 18 bases between them.

The chain uses TRBV11-1 and TRBJ1-4; D remains ambiguous. CDR1 is SGHAT and CDR2 is FQDESV in the germline V gene (reference sequence). V gave up 5 bases and J gave up 4 bases, with 8 bases separating them. This CDR3 is built from 13 residues. Written as DNA, the CDR3 is TGTGCCAGCAGCAGCATTTATAATGAAAAACTGTTTTTT. Residues: CASSSIYNEKLFF.

This clone was counted a single time. The V call is TRBV28, the J call TRBJ2-7; 8 nucleotides match TRBD2. The junction had 11 bases not matched to a gene; V was cut back by 8 bases and J by 2 bases. Germline loops: CDR1 MDHEN, CDR2 SYDVKM. There are 15 residues in the CDR3. In DNA form, the CDR3 reads TGTGCCAGCCTACGTCCAAGCGGGAGCCCCTACGAGCAGTACTTC. Protein product: CASLRPSGSPYEQYF.

The chain joins TRBV6-5 to TRBJ2-5; D might be TRBD1 (6 bases). Germline V CDR1 and CDR2: MNHEY, SVGAGI. V shed 3 bases and J shed 7 bases, with 18 bases lying between them. CDR3 size: 15 residues. CDR3 sequence (DNA): TGTGCCAGCAGTTATGGCACAGGGCCTATCGGGACCCAGTACTTC. Translating it yields CASSYGTGPIGTQYF.

The chain recombines TRBV5-1 with TRBJ2-7, with D perhaps matching TRBD1 (5 bases). There are 15 residues in the CDR3. Germline CDR1 is SGHRS and CDR2 is YFSETQ. The ends were cut back, 1 base at V and 0 bases at J, with 11 bases in the middle. The CDR3 sequence is CASSLTLTASYEQYF. As DNA, the CDR3 is TGCGCCAGCAGCTTGACACTGACAGCCTCCTACGAGCAGTACTTC.

CDR3 sequence: CASSSKSGAEQFF. DNA of the CDR3: TGTGCCAGTAGTTCCAAAAGCGGGGCTGAGCAGTTCTTC. The chain joins TRBV19 to TRBJ2-1, with 7 nucleotides matching TRBD2. The CDR3 extends over 13 amino acids. CDR1 is LNHDA, CDR2 SQIVND, per germline (reference sequence). The V segment lost 5 bases and the J segment 9 bases; nucleotides outside the gene matches: 7.

The rearrangement joins TRBV6-5 to TRBJ2-7; D gene ambiguous. Germline lookup yields CDR1 MNHEY and CDR2 SVGAGI. V lost 2 bases to trimming and J lost 0 bases, with 8 bases between them. The CDR3 has 14 residues. CDR3 residues: CASSYNEPSYEQYF. The CDR3 coding sequence is TGTGCCAGCAGTTACAACGAACCCTCCTACGAGCAGTACTTC.

The rearrangement links TRBV18 to TRBJ1-2; 7 positions match TRBD1. With V trimmed by 5 bases and J by 3 bases, 3 bases remained unmatched. CDR1 is KGHSH, CDR2 LQKENI, per germline. CDR3 size: 13 residues. DNA of the CDR3: TGTGCCAGCTCATCAGGGACAGACTATGGCTACACCTTC. Protein sequence: CASSSGTDYGYTF.

As for this clone: The same CDR3 is also encoded by other DNA sequences in this sample. This rearrangement joins TRBV5-1 to TRBJ2-5; D not resolved. The CDR3 sequence is 11 residues long. CDR1 is SGHRS and CDR2 is YFSETQ in the germline V gene. Trimming took 3 bases from V and 1 from J, leaving 1 base between them. The CDR3 reads CASSSQETQYF. Written as DNA, the CDR3 is TGCGCCAGCAGCTCCCAAGAGACCCAGTACTTC.

The chain recombines TRBV4-2 with TRBJ2-7; D is uncertain. V shed 6 bases and J shed 3 bases, with 6 bases lying between them. CDR3 length equals 11 residues. Germline CDR1 LGHNA, CDR2 YNFKEQ. This chain's CDR3 is CASRVSYEQYF. Here the CDR3 DNA reads TGTGCCAGCAGGGTCAGCTACGAGCAGTACTTC.

V and J are TRBV30 and TRBJ1-5, with 7 bases identical to TRBD1. V lost 5 bases, J lost 6 bases, and 7 bases stayed unmatched. The germline V gene encodes CDR1 GTSNPN and CDR2 SVGIG (reference sequence). The CDR3 has 13 amino acids. Here the CDR3 reads CAWSTGAGQPQHF. The CDR3 coding sequence is TGTGCCTGGTCCACAGGGGCAGGTCAGCCCCAGCATTTT.

The gene calls are TRBV10-3 and TRBJ1-1, with D unclear. The ends were cut back, 8 bases at V and 1 base at J, with 11 bases in the middle. From germline, CDR1 is ENHRY and CDR2 SYGVKD. This CDR3 contains 13 residues. The CDR3 DNA reads as TGTGCCATCCTCGGTGACCCGAACACTGAAGCTTTCTTT. Protein sequence: CAILGDPNTEAFF.

This chain connects TRBV23-1 to TRBJ1-6; D not resolved. TRBV23-1 is identified as an open reading frame with a role that is uncertain. The V end was cut by 6 bases, the J end by 3 bases, with 3 bases between. The CDR3 length is 12 residues. This CDR3 reads CASSIYNSPLHF. CDR3 DNA sequence: TGCGCCAGCAGCATCTATAATTCACCCCTCCACTTT.